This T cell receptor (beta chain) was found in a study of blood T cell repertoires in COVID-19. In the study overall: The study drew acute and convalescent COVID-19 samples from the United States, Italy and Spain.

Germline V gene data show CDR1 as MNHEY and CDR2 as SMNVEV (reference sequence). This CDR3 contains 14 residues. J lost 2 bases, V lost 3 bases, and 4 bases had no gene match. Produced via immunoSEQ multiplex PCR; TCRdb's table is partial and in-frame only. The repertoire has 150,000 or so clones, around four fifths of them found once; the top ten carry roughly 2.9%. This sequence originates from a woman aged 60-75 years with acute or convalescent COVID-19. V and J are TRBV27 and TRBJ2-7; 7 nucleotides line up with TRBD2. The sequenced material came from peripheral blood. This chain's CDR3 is CASSFGGGPYEQYF. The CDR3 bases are TGTGCCAGCAGTTTTGGGGGGGGACCCTACGAGCAGTACTTC.